The 29 T cell receptor beta chains below all came from one sample that was sequenced in a study of T-cell memory formation after mild COVID-19. MiXCR was run by TCRdb on the 5' RACE reads, yielding one entry per CDR3 protein. The sample lists hundreds of thousands of distinct CDR3 sequences; 16% were seen once. Material for sequencing was PBMCs or a T cell subset sorted from them (not recorded which). Receptors were obtained from a man younger than 35 who had mild COVID-19 (a few samples of this study predate the infection). Cell type and time point are not known.

The chain employs TRBV7-2 and TRBJ1-6, with 9 bases matching TRBD1. This CDR3 spans 14 amino acids. V shed 7 bases, J shed 10 bases, and the junction held 8 bases outside the gene matches. The V gene's germline CDR1 is SGHTA and CDR2 FQGNSA. CDR3 sequence: CASNRDRAGSPLHF. The CDR3 region has the DNA TGTGCCAGCAACAGGGACAGGGCGGGATCACCCCTCCACTTT. The whole variable domain, remainder taken from reference TRBV7-2 and TRBJ1-6, is GAGVSQSPSNKVTEKGKDVELRCDPISGHTALYWYRQSLGQGLEFLIYFQGNSAPDKSGLPSDRFSAERTGGSVSTLTIQRTQQEDSAVYLCASNRDRAGSPLHFGNGTRLTVT.

This clonotype was observed a handful of times. The chain recombines TRBV9 with TRBJ2-3; D is undetermined. The germline V gene has CDR1 SGDLS and CDR2 YYNGEE. The V end lost 0 bases, the J end lost 3 bases, and 11 bases lay between the germline ends. The CDR3 runs 15 residues. The CDR3 loop reads CASSVEWPNTDTQYF. The CDR3 bases are TGTGCCAGCAGCGTAGAGTGGCCGAATACAGATACGCAGTATTTT. Drawing the rest from reference TRBV9 and TRBJ2-3, the complete variable domain is DSGVTQTPKHLITATGQRVTLRCSPRSGDLSVYWYQQSLDQGLQFLIQYYNGEERAKGNILERFSAQQFPDLHSELNLSSLELGDSALYFCASSVEWPNTDTQYFGPGTRLTVL.

V usage is TRBV7-2 and J usage is TRBJ2-7, with 7 positions matching TRBD1. Germline CDR1 SGHTA, CDR2 FQGNSA. This CDR3 region has 13 residues. After removal of 6 bases from V and 4 bases from J, the junction contained 6 bases not matched to a gene. CDR3 region: CASRLDREYEQYF. The CDR3 DNA reads TGTGCCAGCAGACTTGACAGGGAGTACGAGCAGTACTTC.

The V gene is TRBV4-3, the J gene TRBJ2-2, with D perhaps matching TRBD1 (6 bases). This CDR3 has 17 residues. V gave up 4 bases and J gave up 4 bases, with 19 bases separating them. Germline CDR1 is LGHNA and CDR2 is YSLEER. CDR3 in amino acids: CASSLQQGSLPTGELFF. The CDR3 DNA reads TGCGCCAGCAGCCTCCAACAGGGCTCTCTCCCCACCGGGGAGCTGTTTTTT.

V usage is TRBV9 and J usage is TRBJ2-5; D gene ambiguous. Germline CDR1 is SGDLS and CDR2 is YYNGEE. This CDR3 contains 15 residues. Trimming removed 4 bases from V and 2 bases from J, with 15 bases in between. The CDR3 DNA reads as TGTGCCAGCAGCCCCCACAGAGGTTGGCAAGAGACCCAGTACTTC. Translated, it gives CASSPHRGWQETQYF.

This clonotype was observed at least ten times. The chain recombines TRBV7-6 with TRBJ2-5, with no clear D. Germline V gene sequence: CDR1 SGHVS, CDR2 FNYEAQ. Trimming stripped 1 base from V and 6 bases from J, with 6 bases between. CDR3 length: 12 residues. In DNA, the CDR3 is TGTGCCAGCAGCTTAGGAGGAAAGACCCAGTACTTC. This sequence encodes CASSLGGKTQYF.

The CDR3 here is CASRAFPGSYNEQFF. The CDR3 DNA is TGTGCCAGCAGGGCCTTTCCGGGGTCCTACAATGAGCAGTTCTTC. The chain recombines TRBV7-6 with TRBJ2-1; D may be TRBD2 (5 bases). V was shortened by 6 bases and J by 1 base, with 13 bases between the two germline ends. CDR1 SGHVS and CDR2 FNYEAQ come from the germline V gene. The CDR3 has 15 residues.

This clonotype appeared a few times. The chain combines TRBV6-1 with TRBJ2-1, with a possible D match to TRBD1 (5 bases). Germline V CDR1 and CDR2: MNHNS, SASEGT. Deletions cut 4 bases from V and 0 bases from J, with 13 bases between. The CDR3 totals 16 residues. The CDR3 loop reads CASSGNRRGSYNEQFF. In nucleotides, the CDR3 is TGTGCCAGCAGTGGAAACCGAAGGGGCTCCTACAATGAGCAGTTCTTC.

This clonotype has more than one count but fewer than ten. The chain employs TRBV2 and TRBJ2-3; 9 bases match TRBD2. The CDR3 is 16 residues long. The ends lost 6 bases at V and 2 bases at J; junction bases unmatched: 9. The germline V gene has CDR1 SNHLY and CDR2 FYNNEI. The chain's CDR3 is CASSDGTSPSTDTQYF. CDR3 DNA sequence: TGTGCCAGCAGCGACGGGACTAGCCCTTCCACAGATACGCAGTATTTT.

The chain carries TRBV20-1 and TRBJ1-5; D is unresolved. This CDR3 has 14 residues. Trimming shortened V by 1 base and J by 2 bases, and 9 bases separated the two germline ends. Germline V CDR1 and CDR2: DFQATT, SNEGSKA (reference sequence). CDR3: CSARGAGGNQPQHF. Here the CDR3 DNA reads TGCAGTGCTAGAGGGGCTGGTGGCAATCAGCCCCAGCATTTT.

This clonotype has only a few counts. This rearrangement joins TRBV6-5 to TRBJ2-5, with D possibly being TRBD1 or TRBD2 (6 bases each). The CDR3 totals 17 residues. V lost 5 bases to trimming and J lost 0 bases, with 19 bases between them. Germline V gene data show CDR1 as MNHEY and CDR2 as SVGAGI. The chain's CDR3 is CASSPPDYRGHQETQYF. The CDR3 nucleotides read TGTGCCAGCAGTCCGCCGGATTACCGGGGGCACCAAGAGACCCAGTACTTC.

This clonotype turned up a few times. This chain joins TRBV29-1 and TRBJ2-5; 8 bases are a match to TRBD2. V trimming: 1 base; J trimming: 1 base; junction bases outside the gene matches: 26. CDR1 is SQVTM and CDR2 is ANQGSEA in the germline V gene. The CDR3 is 22 residues long. This CDR3 is CSVEAAPTGRLSLAGRQETQYF. In nucleotides, the CDR3 is TGCAGCGTTGAAGCCGCACCCACAGGGAGGCTTTCGTTAGCGGGACGCCAAGAGACCCAGTACTTC.

This chain joins TRBV12-5 and TRBJ2-1; D possibly corresponds to TRBD2 (6 bases). Trimming stripped 5 bases from V and 6 bases from J, with 8 bases between. CDR1 is LGHNT, CDR2 FRNRAP, per germline. This CDR3 is built from 12 residues. The CDR3 loop is CASGLSGNEQFF. As DNA, the CDR3 is TGTGCTAGTGGTCTTAGCGGCAATGAGCAGTTCTTC.

This clonotype was detected a few times. The rearrangement joins TRBV18 to TRBJ2-2; no definite D call. Trimming removed 2 bases from V and 5 bases from J, with 9 bases in between. Germline loops: CDR1 KGHSH, CDR2 LQKENI. CDR3 size: 14 residues. CDR3 sequence: CASSPRLETGELFF. The CDR3 nucleotides read TGTGCCAGCTCACCAAGATTAGAGACCGGGGAGCTGTTTTTT.

This clonotype was observed once. The CDR3 does not end in the conserved phenylalanine or tryptophan, so this is likely a read error. The chain carries TRBV29-1 and TRBJ1-1, with D unresolved. The V gene's germline CDR1 is SQVTM and CDR2 ANQGSEA. The CDR3 spans 10 residues. V was cut by 6 bases and J by 3 bases, with 5 bases left in between. The chain's CDR3 is CSVGDTEAFS. CDR3 in DNA: TGCAGCGTCGGGGACACTGAAGCTTTCTCT.

This clonotype occurred many times. This sequence joins TRBV12-3 or TRBV12-4 and TRBJ2-7, with D possibly being TRBD1 or TRBD2 (7 bases each). The CDR3 contains 15 residues. V was pared by 7 bases and J by 1 base, with 17 bases between. The CDR3 DNA is TGTGCCAGCACCCCAGGGCAGGGGGGGTCCTACGAGCAGTACTTC. This sequence encodes CASTPGQGGSYEQYF.

V and J are TRBV20-1 and TRBJ2-2; D possibly corresponds to TRBD2 (5 bases). V lost 5 bases to trimming and J lost 7 bases, with 17 bases between them. This CDR3 contains 14 residues. Per germline, CDR1 DFQATT and CDR2 SNEGSKA (reference sequence). The CDR3 here is CSAHGIRSDGELFF. CDR3 coding DNA: TGCAGTGCTCACGGGATTAGGTCGGACGGGGAGCTGTTTTTT.

This chain uses TRBV7-2 with TRBJ1-1; the D is unclear. Trimming shortened V by 4 bases and J by 0 bases, and 9 bases separated the two germline ends. The CDR3 has 14 amino acids. Germline CDR1 reads SGHTA; CDR2 reads FQGNSA. The DNA of the CDR3 is TGTGCCAGCAGCTCACAGCCTTTGAACACTGAAGCTTTCTTT. It codes for CASSSQPLNTEAFF.

The V gene is TRBV5-1, the J gene TRBJ2-1; D not certain. V lost 4 bases and J 9 bases, leaving 20 bases between the germline ends. Germline V CDR1 and CDR2: SGHRS, YFSETQ. This CDR3 has 15 amino acids. CDR3: CASSTGLTERLEQFF. CDR3 sequence (DNA): TGCGCCAGCAGCACCGGGCTTACCGAAAGGCTTGAGCAGTTCTTC. Full variable domain (rest looked up from reference TRBV5-1 and TRBJ2-1): KAGVTQTPRYLIKTRGQQVTLSCSPISGHRSVSWYQQTPGQGLQFLFEYFSETQRNKGNFPGRFSGRQFSNSRSEMNVSTLELGDSALYLCASSTGLTERLEQFFGPGTRLTVL.

This clonotype was observed a single time. The chain recombines TRBV3-1 with TRBJ2-5; D could derive from TRBD1 or TRBD2 (5 bases each). V was cut by 4 bases and J by 4 bases, with 22 bases left in between. CDR1 LGHDT and CDR2 YNNKEL come from the germline V gene (reference sequence). This CDR3 spans 17 amino acids. The CDR3 nucleotides are TGTGCCAGCAGCCGAGGAGGTCAGCGGTGGGGCACAGAGACCCAGTACTTC. The encoded protein is CASSRGGQRWGTETQYF.

V is TRBV23-1 and J is TRBJ1-5; no clear D. TRBV23-1 is marked as an open reading frame, function uncertain. V was pared by 2 bases and J by 5 bases, with 10 bases between. This CDR3 spans 14 amino acids. The CDR3 region has the DNA TGCGCCAGCAGTCAAAGAGCGCGCCATCAGCCCCAGCATTTT. Translating it yields CASSQRARHQPQHF.

There are a few counts of this clonotype. This chain joins TRBV7-2 and TRBJ2-3; D possibly uses TRBD1 or TRBD2 (6 bases each). Trimming removed 7 bases from V and 2 bases from J, with 19 bases in between. This CDR3 is built from 16 residues. Germline V gene data show CDR1 as SGHTA and CDR2 as FQGNSA. The CDR3, as DNA: TGTGCCAGCACCCCTCGGAGGGGGGCGCACACAGATACGCAGTATTTT. Translating gives CASTPRRGAHTDTQYF.

This chain links TRBV20-1 with TRBJ2-5, with D maybe TRBD2 (5 bases). The CDR3 is 13 amino acids. The V end was cut by 0 bases, the J end by 9 bases, with 14 bases between. CDR1 and CDR2 from the germline V gene are DFQATT and SNEGSKA (reference sequence). The CDR3 DNA sequence: TGCAGTGCTAGAGACACGTCCGCGGAGGCCCAGTACTTC. Amino acid sequence: CSARDTSAEAQYF.

The chain links TRBV20-1 to TRBJ2-7, with D unclear. V shed 3 bases and J shed 3 bases, with 12 bases lying between them. Germline V gene lookup returns CDR1 DFQATT and CDR2 SNEGSKA (reference sequence). The CDR3 has 13 amino acids. The CDR3 DNA reads TGCAGTGCTAGGCGAGGCGAAAGCTACGAGCAGTACTTC. Amino acids: CSARRGESYEQYF.

There are many counts of this clonotype. The rearrangement links TRBV12-3 or TRBV12-4 to TRBJ2-1; D is possibly TRBD2 (7 bases). V gave up 1 base and J gave up 4 bases, with 11 bases separating them. CDR3 length equals 15 residues. The CDR3 nucleotides read TGTGCCAGCAGTTTAGGCGGGGGCCGGTACAATGAGCAGTTCTTC. The encoded protein is CASSLGGGRYNEQFF.

The chain joins TRBV6-1 to TRBJ2-7; either TRBD1 or TRBD2 may fit D (5 bases each). Deletions cut 7 bases from V and 5 bases from J, with 9 bases between. The length of the CDR3 is 11 residues. Germline V gene lookup returns CDR1 MNHNS and CDR2 SASEGT. CDR3 region: CASTGSNEQYV. In DNA form, the CDR3 reads TGTGCCAGCACAGGGAGCAACGAGCAGTACGTC.

This clonotype appeared a few times. The genes are TRBV7-9 and TRBJ1-2; D gene unclear. V gave up 4 bases and J gave up 12 bases, with 18 bases separating them. In germline, CDR1 is SEHNR, CDR2 FQNEAQ (reference sequence). This CDR3 is 13 amino acids long. The CDR3, as DNA: TGTGCCAGCAGCTCTCCCCCCAGAGACCTGCACACCTTC. Its translation: CASSSPPRDLHTF.

This clonotype has only a few counts. V and J are TRBV18 and TRBJ2-2; possibly TRBD1 for D (5 bases). The V and J ends lost 0 bases and 3 bases respectively, with 11 bases between them. The CDR3 runs 16 residues. Germline lookup yields CDR1 KGHSH and CDR2 LQKENI. The CDR3 coding sequence is TGTGCCAGCTCACCACCTTCAGGGCCTTACACCGGGGAGCTGTTTTTT. Translating it yields CASSPPSGPYTGELFF.

This clonotype was detected a few times. This chain uses TRBV12-3 or TRBV12-4 with TRBJ1-6; 8 bases are shared with TRBD1. V lost 2 bases and J lost 9; bases outside the gene matches: 6. The length of the CDR3 is 15 residues. The CDR3 nucleotides are TGTGCCAGCAGTTTACAGGGGGCGGTCGGTTCACCCCTCCACTTT. It codes for CASSLQGAVGSPLHF.